These 16 T cell receptor beta chains were all obtained from the same sample, sequenced in a study of cytomegalovirus exposure and HLA in healthy donors. This PCR relied on a set of 60 Vbeta primers and 13 Jbeta primers. The repertoire was sequenced with immunoSEQ multiplex PCR; TCRdb's copy has only in-frame clones and lacks some. Among about 52,000 clones listed, 65% to 80% were seen once. The sequenced material came from PBMCs. Receptors originate from a woman between 45 and 65 years old in good health and CMV-seronegative.

Note on this clone: This specimen includes other DNA sequences encoding the same CDR3. The chain recombines TRBV27 with TRBJ2-3; D remains unclear. The germline V and J ends were trimmed by 0 bases and 4 bases, with 5 bases remaining between them. The CDR3 sequence is 13 residues long. Germline values: CDR1 MNHEY, CDR2 SMNVEV (reference sequence). CDR3 region: CASSLSRPDTQYF. The CDR3 DNA sequence: TGTGCCAGCAGTTTATCGAGGCCAGATACGCAGTATTTT.

CDR3 in DNA: TGTGCCAGCAGTCCCCCAGGGTTCGAGTATGGCTACACCTTC. This translates into CASSPPGFEYGYTF. The chain has TRBV28 and TRBJ1-2; weak D call: TRBD1 (5 bases). V lost 5 bases and J lost 5, with 15 bases in between. The CDR3 has 14 residues. Germline lookup yields CDR1 MDHEN and CDR2 SYDVKM.

The chain's CDR3 is CASSATSGANEQFF. The CDR3 DNA reads as TGTGCCAGCAGCGCGACTAGCGGGGCCAATGAGCAGTTCTTC. The rearrangement links TRBV9 to TRBJ2-1; 11 positions match TRBD2. V was pared by 3 bases and J by 6 bases, with 2 bases of the junction left unmatched. The CDR3 has 14 residues. Germline V gene sequence: CDR1 SGDLS, CDR2 YYNGEE.

Here the CDR3 DNA reads TGTGCCAGCAGTGATCAGGGGTTAAATTACAATGAGCAGTTCTTC. It yields the protein CASSDQGLNYNEQFF. J is TRBJ2-1 and V is TRBV2; a possible D gene is TRBD1 (6 bases). Germline values: CDR1 SNHLY, CDR2 FYNNEI. This CDR3 contains 15 residues. V lost 3 bases and J 4 bases, leaving 13 bases between the germline ends.

The chain is built from TRBV7-9 and TRBJ2-1, with TRBD1 matching 7 bases. The CDR3 runs 15 residues. Germline assignment: CDR1 SEHNR and CDR2 FQNEAQ (reference sequence). Unmatched junction bases numbered 4, after V lost 2 bases and J lost 3 bases. DNA of the CDR3: TGTGCCAGCAGCTTAAGGGGGCTCAGCTACAATGAGCAGTTCTTC. Its translation: CASSLRGLSYNEQFF.

V is TRBV28 and J is TRBJ1-1; possibly TRBD1 for D (6 bases). CDR1 and CDR2 from the germline V gene are MDHEN and SYDVKM. The CDR3 length is 14 residues. Between the trimmed V and J ends, which lost 4 bases and 1 base, there was a span of 10 bases. As DNA, the CDR3 is TGTGCCAGCAGTTGGGGGGGCCGGAACACTGAAGCTTTCTTT. Translating gives CASSWGGRNTEAFF.

The table lists this clone with a few counts. CDR3 in amino acids: CASSLEQGKTEAFF. DNA of the CDR3: TGCGCCAGCAGCTTGGAACAGGGAAAAACTGAAGCTTTCTTT. V usage is TRBV5-1 and J usage is TRBJ1-1, with D possibly TRBD1 on 6 matching bases. This CDR3 has 14 amino acids. V lost 0 bases to trimming and J lost 5 bases, with 11 bases between them. Germline values: CDR1 SGHRS, CDR2 YFSETQ.

The chain uses TRBV11-2 and TRBJ2-1; D is ambiguous. The CDR3 runs to 13 residues. Trimming cost V 0 bases and J 3 bases, with 3 bases left between them. CDR1 and CDR2 (germline): SGHAT, FQNNGV. The CDR3 spells CASSLDYYNEQFF. As DNA, the CDR3 is TGTGCCAGCAGCTTAGATTACTACAATGAGCAGTTCTTC.

This chain connects TRBV5-4 to TRBJ2-5; the match to TRBD2 covers 16 bases. The trim removed 7 bases at V and 5 bases at J, leaving 11 bases unmatched. Germline V gene data show CDR1 as SGHNT and CDR2 as YYREEE (reference sequence). The CDR3 is made up of 17 amino acids. The CDR3 protein is CASRPGTSGRAGETQYF. The DNA for the CDR3 is TGTGCCAGCCGTCCCGGGACTAGCGGGAGGGCCGGGGAGACCCAGTACTTC.

The V and J genes are TRBV7-6 and TRBJ2-2; 7 bases map to TRBD2. The CDR3 has 16 amino acids. Per germline, CDR1 SGHVS and CDR2 FNYEAQ. V was pared by 0 bases and J by 4 bases, with 5 bases of the junction left unmatched. The CDR3 loop is CASSLASSGSTGELFF. CDR3 coding DNA: TGTGCCAGCAGCTTAGCATCTAGCGGTAGCACCGGGGAGCTGTTTTTT.

The rearrangement links TRBV6-5 to TRBJ2-7; 9 bases line up with TRBD2. CDR1 is MNHEY, CDR2 SVGAGI, per germline. V was pared by 5 bases and J by 6 bases, with 11 bases of the junction left unmatched. The CDR3 is 15 residues long. The CDR3, as DNA: TGTGCCAGCAGTCAAGACAGCGGACTAGCGCTCGAGCAGTACTTC. It codes for CASSQDSGLALEQYF.

V gene TRBV7-9 combines with J gene TRBJ2-6; D might be TRBD2 (6 bases). The CDR3 spans 16 residues. Germline V gene data show CDR1 as SEHNR and CDR2 as FQNEAQ (reference sequence). The CDR3 reads CATEGRGFSGANVLTF. In nucleotides, the CDR3 is TGTGCTACGGAGGGGCGGGGCTTCTCTGGGGCCAACGTCCTGACTTTC.

This chain connects TRBV28 to TRBJ2-5, with TRBD2 as a possible D gene (5 bases). CDR1 and CDR2 from the germline V gene are MDHEN and SYDVKM. Trimming shortened V by 1 base and J by 1 base, and 7 bases separated the two germline ends. CDR3 length equals 14 residues. CDR3 bases: TGTGCCAGCAGTTTATATCGGGGCCAAGAGACCCAGTACTTC. Its protein product is CASSLYRGQETQYF.

This sequence joins TRBV28 and TRBJ2-1, with a possible D match to TRBD1 (6 bases). CDR1 and CDR2 (germline): MDHEN, SYDVKM. Trimming pared 5 bases from V and 8 bases from J, leaving 19 bases between. The CDR3 is made up of 15 amino acids. The CDR3 DNA sequence: TGTGCCAGCAGTCCAGGACAGTTCCCTGGCGATGAGCAGTTCTTC. Translated: CASSPGQFPGDEQFF.

With regard to this clone: The junction does not match germline at one end; this may be a read error. The chain links TRBV5-6 to TRBJ1-2; D is undetermined. The CDR3 runs to 11 residues. Germline-derived CDR1 and CDR2 are SGHDT and YYEEEE. CDR3 sequence reads: CASSLNSGYTF. The DNA of the CDR3 is TGTGCCAGCAGCTTGAACTCTGGCTACACCTTC. Full variable domain (outside the CDR3, taken from reference TRBV5-6 and TRBJ1-2): DAGVTQSPTHLIKTRGQQVTLRCSPKSGHDTVSWYQQALGQGPQFIFQYYEEEERQRGNFPDRFSGHQFPNYSSELNVNALLLGDSALYLCASSLNSGYTFGSGTRLTVV.

The chain uses TRBV6-5 and TRBJ2-1; weak D call: TRBD2 (6 bases). Germline-derived CDR1 and CDR2 are MNHEY and SVGAGI. V lost 5 bases and J lost 10, with 15 bases in between. This CDR3 is built from 13 residues. The CDR3 reads CASSPGEVGEQFF. CDR3 in DNA: TGTGCCAGCAGTCCGGGAGAAGTCGGAGAGCAGTTCTTC.